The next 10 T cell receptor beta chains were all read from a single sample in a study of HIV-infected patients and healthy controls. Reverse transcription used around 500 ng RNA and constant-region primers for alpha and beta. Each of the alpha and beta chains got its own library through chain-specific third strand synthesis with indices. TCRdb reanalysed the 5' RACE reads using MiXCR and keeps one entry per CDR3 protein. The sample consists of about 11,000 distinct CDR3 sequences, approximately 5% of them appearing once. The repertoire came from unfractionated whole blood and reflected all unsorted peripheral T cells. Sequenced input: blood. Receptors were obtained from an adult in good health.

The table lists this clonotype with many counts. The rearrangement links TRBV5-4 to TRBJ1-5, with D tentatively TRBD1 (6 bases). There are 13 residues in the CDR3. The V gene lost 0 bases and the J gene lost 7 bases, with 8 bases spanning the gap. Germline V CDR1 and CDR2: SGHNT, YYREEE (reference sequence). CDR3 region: CASSLDRGQPQHF. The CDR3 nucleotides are TGTGCCAGCAGCTTGGATAGGGGGCAGCCCCAGCATTTT. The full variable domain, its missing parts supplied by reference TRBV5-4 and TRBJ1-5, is ETGVTQSPTHLIKTRGQQVTLRCSSQSGHNTVSWYQQALGQGPQFIFQYYREEENGRGNFPPRFSGLQFPNYSSELNVNALELDDSALYLCASSLDRGQPQHFGDGTRLSIL.

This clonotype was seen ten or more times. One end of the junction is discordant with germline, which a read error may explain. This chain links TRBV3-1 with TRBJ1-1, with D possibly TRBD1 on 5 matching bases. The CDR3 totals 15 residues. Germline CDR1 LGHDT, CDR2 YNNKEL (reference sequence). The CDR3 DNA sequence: TGTGCCAGCAGCCTTCACGGGGGACTGAAAACTGAAGCTTTCTTT. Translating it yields CASSLHGGLKTEAFF.

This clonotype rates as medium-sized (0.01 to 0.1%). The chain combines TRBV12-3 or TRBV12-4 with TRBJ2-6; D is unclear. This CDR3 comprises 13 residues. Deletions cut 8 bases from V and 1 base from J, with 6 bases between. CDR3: CASRSSGANVLTF. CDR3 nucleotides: TGTGCCAGCCGGTCATCTGGGGCCAACGTCCTGACTTTC.

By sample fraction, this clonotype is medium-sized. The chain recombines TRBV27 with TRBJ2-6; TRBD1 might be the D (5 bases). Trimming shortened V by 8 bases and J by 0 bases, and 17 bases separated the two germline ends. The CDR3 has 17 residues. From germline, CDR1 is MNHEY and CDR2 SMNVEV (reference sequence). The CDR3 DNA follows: TGTGCCAGCCGAGCCAGGGCAGGAACCTCTGGGGCCAACGTCCTGACTTTC. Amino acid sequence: CASRARAGTSGANVLTF.

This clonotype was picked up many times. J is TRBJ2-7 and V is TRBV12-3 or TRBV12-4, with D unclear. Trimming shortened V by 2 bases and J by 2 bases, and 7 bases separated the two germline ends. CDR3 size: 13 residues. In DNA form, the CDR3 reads TGTGCCAGCAGTTTAACCGCTACCTACGAGCAGTACTTC. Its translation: CASSLTATYEQYF.

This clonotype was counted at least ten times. In nucleotides, the CDR3 is TGCAGTGCCCGCTCGGGGAGGGATGAAAAACTGTTTTTT. Amino acid sequence: CSARSGRDEKLFF. The J gene is TRBJ1-4, the V gene TRBV20-1; D not certain. The CDR3 spans 13 residues. Between the trimmed V and J ends, which lost 6 bases and 6 bases, there was a span of 14 bases. Looked up from germline, CDR1 is DFQATT and CDR2 is SNEGSKA (reference sequence).

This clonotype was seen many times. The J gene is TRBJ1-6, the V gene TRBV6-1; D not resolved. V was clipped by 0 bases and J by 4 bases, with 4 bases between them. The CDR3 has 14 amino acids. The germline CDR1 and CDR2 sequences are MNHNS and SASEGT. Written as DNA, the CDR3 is TGTGCCAGCAGTGAAGCAGGTTATAATTCACCCCTCCACTTT. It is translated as CASSEAGYNSPLHF.

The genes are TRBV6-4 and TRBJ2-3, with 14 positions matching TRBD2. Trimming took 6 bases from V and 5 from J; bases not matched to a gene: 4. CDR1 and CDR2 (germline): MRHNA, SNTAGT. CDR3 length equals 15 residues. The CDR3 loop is CASSPTSGGGDTQYF. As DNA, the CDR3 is TGTGCCAGCAGCCCGACTAGCGGGGGGGGAGATACGCAGTATTTT.

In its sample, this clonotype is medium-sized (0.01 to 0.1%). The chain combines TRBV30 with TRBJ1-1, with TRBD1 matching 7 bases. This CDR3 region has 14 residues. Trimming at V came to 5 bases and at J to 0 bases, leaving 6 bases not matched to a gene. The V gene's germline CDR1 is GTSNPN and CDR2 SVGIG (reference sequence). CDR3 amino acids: CAWQGDTMNTEAFF. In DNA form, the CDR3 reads TGTGCCTGGCAGGGGGACACCATGAACACTGAAGCTTTCTTT.

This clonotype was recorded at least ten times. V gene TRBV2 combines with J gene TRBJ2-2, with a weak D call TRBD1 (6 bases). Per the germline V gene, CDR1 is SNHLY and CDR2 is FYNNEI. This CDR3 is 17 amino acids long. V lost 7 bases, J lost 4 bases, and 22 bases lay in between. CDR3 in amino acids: CASTPFPTGMATGELFF. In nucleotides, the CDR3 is TGTGCCAGCACCCCGTTTCCTACAGGGATGGCCACCGGGGAGCTGTTTTTT.